The TCR beta chain under discussion was sequenced for a study of cytomegalovirus exposure and HLA in healthy donors. On the study more broadly: Approximately 83 million unique TCRs from HLA-typed donors were held in an early data release. Study conclusions and caveats: Among the sequence variants, a highly shared cluster was likely an artifact of sequencing.

All the people who gave samples were healthy bone marrow donors. The CDR3 covers 17 residues. Germline CDR1 is MDHEN and CDR2 is SYDVKM. The V gene lost 7 bases and the J gene lost 4 bases, with 26 bases spanning the gap. With regard to this clone: Its specificity is not known.

Both 60 Vbeta primers and 13 Jbeta primers went into the PCR. In the authors' methods: A later analysis counted approximately 80 million unique TCR beta chains, roughly 11 million shared. Measured with immunoSEQ multiplex PCR; TCRdb has only the in-frame clones, and not every one. That table supplies the V and J calls and clone size; D and trimming were determined from the DNA. Seen here are fewer than 300,000 clones, roughly 80% observed once, and the top ten hold roughly 0.31%. The rearrangement joins TRBV28 to TRBJ2-7; D perhaps matches TRBD2 (6 bases). The TCR was taken from a girl between 2 and 10 years old in good health and CMV-seronegative. Sequencing used PBMCs. The CDR3 DNA follows: TGTGCCAGCACCCCCTTGGTCAGGGTCGGACTATTATACGAGCAGTACTTC. It encodes CASTPLVRVGLLYEQYF. Complete variable domain (other parts from reference TRBV28 and TRBJ2-7): DVKVTQSSRYLVKRTGEKVFLECVQDMDHENMFWYRQDPGLGLRLIYFSYDVKMKEKGDIPEGYSVSREKKERFSLILESASTNQTSMYLCASTPLVRVGLLYEQYFGPGTRLTVT.